These 6 T cell receptor beta chains were all obtained from the same sample, sequenced in a study of beta chain features in type 1 diabetes. Whole-study results and caveats: Across all four CD4+ subsets, people with type 1 diabetes showed modestly shorter TCRB CDR3s.

The antigens these receptors bind are not known. Sequenced material consisted of expressed TCRB transcripts (all of the isolated RNA was reverse transcribed). Some clones are missing from TCRdb's copy, which holds only in-frame ones; the method was immunoSEQ multiplex PCR. The sample consists of 600,000 to 700,000 clones, 13% of them appearing once. Sequenced input: naive CD4+ T cells from blood. The receptor source for this set is a man aged 18 to 29 with type 1 diabetes.

The chain recombines TRBV25-1 with TRBJ2-1, with D perhaps TRBD2 (6 bases). Trimming took 5 bases from V and 2 from J, leaving 10 bases between them. Germline V CDR1 and CDR2: MGHDK, SYGVNS. The CDR3 has 14 amino acids. In nucleotides, the CDR3 is TGTGCCAGCAGTATTAGCGGCCCCTACAATGAGCAGTTCTTC. This translates into CASSISGPYNEQFF.

This chain connects TRBV30 to TRBJ2-5; 7 bases map to TRBD2. This CDR3 has 11 residues. Trimming cost V 8 bases and J 4 bases; bases outside gene matches: 4. Germline V gives CDR1 GTSNPN, CDR2 SVGIG (reference sequence). CDR3 coding DNA: TGTGCCCTAGGCGGGGGAGAGACCCAGTACTTC. This encodes CALGGGETQYF.

This clone was seen a few times. Here the CDR3 reads CSVSGNHGPFEAFF. CDR3 sequence (DNA): TGCAGCGTTTCAGGGAACCACGGGCCCTTCGAAGCTTTCTTT. The chain combines TRBV29-1 with TRBJ1-1; a possible D gene is TRBD1 (5 bases). Germline loops: CDR1 SQVTM, CDR2 ANQGSEA. Deletions cut 5 bases from V and 8 bases from J, with 21 bases between. The CDR3 contains 14 residues.

For this clone: Within the sample, other DNA sequences also encode this same CDR3. V and J are TRBV29-1 and TRBJ1-1; D remains unclear. Per the germline V gene, CDR1 is SQVTM and CDR2 is ANQGSEA. The CDR3 length is 12 residues. Trimming stripped 1 base from V and 1 base from J, with 4 bases between. The CDR3 region has the DNA TGCAGCGTTGAAGGGCCGAACACTGAAGCTTTCTTT. Translating gives CSVEGPNTEAFF. Full variable domain (rest looked up from reference TRBV29-1 and TRBJ1-1): SAVISQKPSRDICQRGTSLTIQCQVDSQVTMMFWYRQQPGQSLTLIATANQGSEATYESGFVIDKFPISRPNLTFSTLTVSNMSPEDSSIYLCSVEGPNTEAFFGQGTRLTVV.

This clone turned up a few times. V and J are TRBV28 and TRBJ2-7; perhaps TRBD1 as D (6 bases). Trimming shortened V by 8 bases and J by 3 bases, and 11 bases separated the two germline ends. CDR1 and CDR2 (germline): MDHEN, SYDVKM. CDR3 size: 12 residues. CDR3 in amino acids: CASHDRYYEQYF. CDR3 bases: TGTGCCAGCCACGACAGGTACTACGAGCAGTACTTC.

The chain uses TRBV21-1 and TRBJ2-6; TRBD2 is the table's D call and was not checked against the DNA. TRBV21-1 constitutes a pseudogene. The CDR3 is made up of 16 amino acids. CDR3 protein: CASSKPPVSGANVLTF. The CDR3, as DNA: TGTGCCAGCAGCAAACCCCCTGTCTCTGGGGCCAACGTCCTGACTTTC.